The clone carrying this T cell receptor beta chain has ten or more counts. Its matching antigen is unknown. Constant-segment-primed 5'RACE gave TCR alpha and TCR beta cDNA libraries with sample barcodes and UMIs. In TCRdb, the 5' RACE reads were re-called with MiXCR into one record per CDR3 protein. In the table there are approximately 580,000 distinct CDR3 sequences, about 20% of which are singletons. Germline loops: CDR1 KGHDR, CDR2 SFDVKD. Trimming took off 9 bases at V and 4 bases at J, with 11 bases between the two ends. The CDR3 is 12 residues long. The data derive from a study of T-cell memory formation after mild COVID-19. Study as a whole: Clustering of TCRs was largely donor specific. Points from the study as a whole: Still unconfirmed is whether the second-wave clones peaking on day 37 recognized SARS-CoV-2.

Sequenced material: PBMCs or a T cell subset sorted from them (not recorded which). The sequence came from an adult woman who had mild COVID-19 (a few samples of this study predate the infection). Cell type and time point are not known. The V gene is TRBV24-1, the J gene TRBJ1-2, with no clear D. CDR3 bases: TGTGCCACCCCTGGTTTCACCTATGGCTACACCTTC. Encoded protein: CATPGFTYGYTF.